Described below is a single T cell receptor beta chain sequence and its context. Its antigen remains unidentified. This record belongs to a study of T cell responses to AZD1222 COVID-19 vaccine. Study results and limitations: Only 6 or 7 AZD1222 recipients tested seropositive at baseline. Most donors were white British, females outnumbered males, and clonal diversity was possibly underestimated.

Libraries were prepared by immunoSEQ multiplex PCR; TCRdb keeps only in-frame clonotypes and omits some of them. The data show approximately 100,000 clones, less than 95% seen once. The CDR3 has 12 residues. The germline CDR1 and CDR2 sequences are SGHTA and FQGNSA. Germline trimming cut 5 bases from V and 8 bases from J; bases unmatched to any gene: 6. Sample: peripheral blood, taken on day 0 of AZD1222 vaccination. The receptor comes from an adult in good health. The chain recombines TRBV7-2 with TRBJ2-7; 7 bases agree with TRBD1. The CDR3 is CASSLDRVQQYF. The CDR3 bases are TGTGCCAGCAGCCTAGACAGGGTGCAGCAGTACTTC.